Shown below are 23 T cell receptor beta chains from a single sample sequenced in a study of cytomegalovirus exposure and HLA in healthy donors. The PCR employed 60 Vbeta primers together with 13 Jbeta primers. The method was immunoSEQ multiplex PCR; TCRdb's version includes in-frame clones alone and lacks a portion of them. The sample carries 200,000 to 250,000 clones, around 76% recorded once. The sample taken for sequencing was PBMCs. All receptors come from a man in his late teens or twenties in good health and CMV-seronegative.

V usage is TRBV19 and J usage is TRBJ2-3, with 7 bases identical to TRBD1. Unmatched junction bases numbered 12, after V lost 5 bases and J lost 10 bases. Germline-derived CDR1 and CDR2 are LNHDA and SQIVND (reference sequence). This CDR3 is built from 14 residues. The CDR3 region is CASSPGDSLRAQYF. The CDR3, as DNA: TGTGCCAGTAGTCCCGGGGACAGCCTTCGAGCGCAGTATTTT.

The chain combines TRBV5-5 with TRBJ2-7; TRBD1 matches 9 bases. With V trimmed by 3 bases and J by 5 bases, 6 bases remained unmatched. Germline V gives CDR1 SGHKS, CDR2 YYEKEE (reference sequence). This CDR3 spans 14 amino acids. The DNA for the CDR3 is TGTGCCAGCAGCTCCTGGGACAGGGTTCACGAGCAGTACTTC. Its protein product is CASSSWDRVHEQYF.

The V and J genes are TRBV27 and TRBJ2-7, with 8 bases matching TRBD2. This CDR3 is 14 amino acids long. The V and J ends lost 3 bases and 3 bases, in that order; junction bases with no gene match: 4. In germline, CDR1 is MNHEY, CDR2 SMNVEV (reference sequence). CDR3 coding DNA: TGTGCCAGCAGTTTGGGGACTAGATTCTACGAGCAGTACTTC. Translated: CASSLGTRFYEQYF.

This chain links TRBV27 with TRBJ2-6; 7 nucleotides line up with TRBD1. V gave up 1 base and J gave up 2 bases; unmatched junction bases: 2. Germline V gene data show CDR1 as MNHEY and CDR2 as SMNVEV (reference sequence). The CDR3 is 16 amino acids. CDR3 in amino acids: CASSLYQGAGANVLTF. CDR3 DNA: TGTGCCAGCAGTTTATACCAGGGGGCTGGGGCCAACGTCCTGACTTTC.

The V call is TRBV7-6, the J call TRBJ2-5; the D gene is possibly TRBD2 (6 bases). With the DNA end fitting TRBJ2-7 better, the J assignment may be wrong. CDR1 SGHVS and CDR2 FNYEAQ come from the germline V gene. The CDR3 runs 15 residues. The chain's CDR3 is CASSFRGGTSYEQYF. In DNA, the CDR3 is TGTGCCAGCAGCTTTCGAGGCGGGACCTCCTACGAGCAGTACTTC.

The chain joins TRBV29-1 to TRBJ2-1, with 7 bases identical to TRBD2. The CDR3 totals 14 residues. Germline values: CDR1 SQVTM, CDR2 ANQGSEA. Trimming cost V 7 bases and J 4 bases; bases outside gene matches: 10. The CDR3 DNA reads TGCAGCGCCCGACTCGCGGGAGATTACAATGAGCAGTTCTTC. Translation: CSARLAGDYNEQFF.

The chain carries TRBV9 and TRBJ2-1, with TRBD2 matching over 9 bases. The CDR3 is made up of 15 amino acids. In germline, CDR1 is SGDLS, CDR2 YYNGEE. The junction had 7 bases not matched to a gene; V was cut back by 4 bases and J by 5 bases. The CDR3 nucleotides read TGTGCCAGCAGCCTCGGGACTAGCAGAAACAATGAGCAGTTCTTC. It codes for CASSLGTSRNNEQFF.

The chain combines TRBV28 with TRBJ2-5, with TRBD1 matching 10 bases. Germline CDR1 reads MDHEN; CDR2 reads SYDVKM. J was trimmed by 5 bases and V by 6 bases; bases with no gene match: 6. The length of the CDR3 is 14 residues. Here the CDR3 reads CASSLDRGLETQYF. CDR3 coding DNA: TGTGCCAGCAGCCTGGACAGGGGGTTGGAGACCCAGTACTTC.

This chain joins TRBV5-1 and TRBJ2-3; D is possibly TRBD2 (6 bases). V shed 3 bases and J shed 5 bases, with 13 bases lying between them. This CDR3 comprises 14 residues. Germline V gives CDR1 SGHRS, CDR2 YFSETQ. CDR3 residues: CASSSQGGKDTQYF. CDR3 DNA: TGCGCCAGCAGCTCTCAGGGAGGAAAAGATACGCAGTATTTT.

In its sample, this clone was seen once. CDR3 amino acids: CASSIAGTGNTIYF. CDR3 coding DNA: TGTGCCAGTAGTATAGCAGGGACTGGAAACACCATATATTTT. The V call is TRBV19, the J call TRBJ1-3; D might be TRBD1 (5 bases). The CDR3 has 14 amino acids. Germline V lookup: CDR1 LNHDA, CDR2 SQIVND (reference sequence). Trimming took off 1 base at V and 2 bases at J, with 6 bases between the two ends. The full variable domain, with the rest looked up from reference TRBV19 and TRBJ1-3, is DGGITQSPKYLFRKEGQNVTLSCEQNLNHDAMYWYRQDPGQGLRLIYYSQIVNDFQKGDIAEGYSVSREKKESFPLTVTSAQKNPTAFYLCASSIAGTGNTIYFGEGSWLTVV.

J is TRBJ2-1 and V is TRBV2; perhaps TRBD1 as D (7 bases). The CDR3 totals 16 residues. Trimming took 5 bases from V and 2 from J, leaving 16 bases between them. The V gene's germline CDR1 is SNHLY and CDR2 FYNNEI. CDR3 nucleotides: TGTGCCAGCAGTCTGACAGGGAGGTCTCCCTACAATGAGCAGTTCTTC. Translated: CASSLTGRSPYNEQFF.

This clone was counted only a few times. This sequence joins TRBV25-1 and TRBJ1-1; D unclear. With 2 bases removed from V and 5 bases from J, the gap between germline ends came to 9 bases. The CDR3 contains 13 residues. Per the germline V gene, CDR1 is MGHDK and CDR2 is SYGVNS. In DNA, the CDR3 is TGTGCCAGCAGTGAACGAGGCGGGACTGAAGCTTTCTTT. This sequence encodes CASSERGGTEAFF.

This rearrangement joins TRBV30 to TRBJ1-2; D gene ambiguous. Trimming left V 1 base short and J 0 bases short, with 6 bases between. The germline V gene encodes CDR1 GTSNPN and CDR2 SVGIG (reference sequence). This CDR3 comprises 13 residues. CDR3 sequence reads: CAWSAQANYGYTF. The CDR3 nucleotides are TGTGCCTGGAGTGCCCAGGCTAACTATGGCTACACCTTC.

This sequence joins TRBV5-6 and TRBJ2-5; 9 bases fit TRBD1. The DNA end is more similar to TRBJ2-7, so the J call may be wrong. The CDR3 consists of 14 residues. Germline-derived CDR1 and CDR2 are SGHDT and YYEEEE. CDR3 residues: CASSSGTGTSEQYF. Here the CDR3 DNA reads TGTGCCAGCAGCTCGGGGACAGGGACGAGCGAGCAGTACTTC.

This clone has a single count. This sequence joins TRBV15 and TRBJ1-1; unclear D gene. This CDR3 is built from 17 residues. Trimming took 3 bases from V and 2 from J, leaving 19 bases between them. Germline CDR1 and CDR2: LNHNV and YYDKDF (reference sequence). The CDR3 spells CATSSAWAGSGNTEAFF. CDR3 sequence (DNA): TGTGCCACCAGCAGTGCCTGGGCGGGATCGGGAAACACTGAAGCTTTCTTT.

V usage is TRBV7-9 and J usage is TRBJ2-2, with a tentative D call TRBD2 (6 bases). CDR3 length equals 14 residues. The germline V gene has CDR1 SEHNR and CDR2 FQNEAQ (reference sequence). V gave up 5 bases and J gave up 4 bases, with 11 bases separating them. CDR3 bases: TGTGCCAGCAGCGGGTGGAGGGGCACCGGGGAGCTGTTTTTT. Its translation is CASSGWRGTGELFF.

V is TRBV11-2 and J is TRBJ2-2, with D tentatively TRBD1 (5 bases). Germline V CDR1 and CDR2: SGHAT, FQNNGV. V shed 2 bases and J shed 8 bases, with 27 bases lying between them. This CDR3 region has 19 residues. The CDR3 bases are TGTGCCAGCAGCTTATTCCCCAGGGCGATAAAAGGTCACCCGGGGGAGCTGTTTTTT. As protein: CASSLFPRAIKGHPGELFF. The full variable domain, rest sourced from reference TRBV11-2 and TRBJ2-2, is EAGVAQSPRYKIIEKRQSVAFWCNPISGHATLYWYQQILGQGPKLLIQFQNNGVVDDSQLPKDRFSAERLKGVDSTLKIQPAKLEDSAVYLCASSLFPRAIKGHPGELFFGEGSRLTVL.

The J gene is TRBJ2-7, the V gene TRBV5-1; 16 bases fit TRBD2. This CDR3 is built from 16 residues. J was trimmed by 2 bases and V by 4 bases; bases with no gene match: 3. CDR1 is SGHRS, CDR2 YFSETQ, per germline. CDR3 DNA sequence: TGCGCCAGCAGCACTGGGACTAGCGGGAGGGCCTACGAGCAGTACTTC. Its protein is CASSTGTSGRAYEQYF.

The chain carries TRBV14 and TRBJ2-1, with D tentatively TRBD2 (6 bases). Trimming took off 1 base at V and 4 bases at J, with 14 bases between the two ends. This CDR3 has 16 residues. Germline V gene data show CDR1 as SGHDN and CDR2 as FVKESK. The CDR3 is CASSQVGSGSYNEQFF. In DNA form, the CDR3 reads TGTGCCAGCAGCCAAGTAGGTAGCGGATCTTACAATGAGCAGTTCTTC.

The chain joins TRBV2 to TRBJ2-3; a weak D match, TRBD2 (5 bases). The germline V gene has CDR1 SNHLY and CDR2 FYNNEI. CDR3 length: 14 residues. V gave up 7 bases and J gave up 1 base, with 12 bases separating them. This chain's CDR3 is CASKGVTGTDTQYF. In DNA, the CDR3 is TGTGCCAGCAAGGGAGTGACGGGCACAGATACGCAGTATTTT.

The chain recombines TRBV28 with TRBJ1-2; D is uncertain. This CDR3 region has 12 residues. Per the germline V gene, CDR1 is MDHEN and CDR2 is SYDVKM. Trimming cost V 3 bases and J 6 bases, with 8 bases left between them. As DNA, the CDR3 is TGTGCCAGCAGTTTTTCAATAGATGGCTACACCTTC. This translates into CASSFSIDGYTF.

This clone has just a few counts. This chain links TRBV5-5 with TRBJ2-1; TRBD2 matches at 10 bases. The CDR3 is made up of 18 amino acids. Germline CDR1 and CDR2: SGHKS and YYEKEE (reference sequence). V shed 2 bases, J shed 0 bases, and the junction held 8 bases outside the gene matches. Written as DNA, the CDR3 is TGTGCCAGCAGCTTTGTACTAGCGGGACCGAGCTCCTACAATGAGCAGTTCTTC. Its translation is CASSFVLAGPSSYNEQFF.

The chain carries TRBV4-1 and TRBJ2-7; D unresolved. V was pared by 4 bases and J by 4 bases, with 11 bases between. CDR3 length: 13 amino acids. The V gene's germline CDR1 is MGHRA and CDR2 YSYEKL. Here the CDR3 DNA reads TGCGCCAGCAGCCGCCTTGAGAGGTACGAGCAGTACTTC. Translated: CASSRLERYEQYF.